The rows below give T cell receptor beta chains drawn from one sample of a study of blood T cell repertoires in COVID-19. The repertoire was sequenced with immunoSEQ multiplex PCR; TCRdb's copy has only in-frame clones and lacks some. The sample records 150,000 or so clones, roughly 80% being singletons. The sample comprised PBMCs or T cells enriched from blood (not recorded which). The receptors were gathered from a woman aged 55-70 years who had recovered from COVID-19. CDR3s include the opening cysteine and the closing phenylalanine or tryptophan. D genes are given only for firm matches. For some rows the clone size is stated as once, few or many, or as a class when expanded; others skip it.

length: 13; V: TRBV10-3; J: TRBJ1-5; size: NA; D: NA; DNA: TGTGCCATCACCTCGAAGGAGGGCCAGCCCCAGCATTTT; CDR3: CAITSKEGQPQHF
length: 15; V: TRBV5-5; J: TRBJ2-1; size: few; D: TRBD2; DNA: TGTGCCAGCAGCTTGGTAGCGGGGCCCTACAATGAGCAGTTCTTC; CDR3: CASSLVAGPYNEQFF
length: 13; V: TRBV4-1; J: TRBJ2-7; size: NA; D: NA; DNA: TGCGCCAGCAGCCAAGACCAGGGGTGGGAGCAGTACTTC; CDR3: CASSQDQGWEQYF
length: 15; V: TRBV7-9; J: TRBJ2-3; size: NA; D: TRBD2; DNA: TGTGCCAGCAGCTTAGGGCTAGCGGGGGCAAATACGCAGTATTTT; CDR3: CASSLGLAGANTQYF
length: 16; V: TRBV5-1; J: TRBJ2-2; size: NA; D: NA; DNA: TGCGCCAGCAGCTCACCCCCGCGCACGAACACCGGGGAGCTGTTTTTT; CDR3: CASSSPPRTNTGELFF
length: 16; V: TRBV24-1; J: TRBJ2-3; size: NA; D: TRBD2; DNA: TGTGCCACCAGTGAATCGGGACTAGCGGACACAGATACGCAGTATTTT; CDR3: CATSESGLADTDTQYF
length: 15; V: TRBV29-1; J: TRBJ2-5; size: NA; D: TRBD2; DNA: TGCAGCGTTGAAAGACTAGCGGGGGCTGAGGAGACCCAGTACTTC; CDR3: CSVERLAGAEETQYF
length: 14; V: TRBV5-1; J: TRBJ1-2; size: NA; D: TRBD1; DNA: TGCGCCAGCAGCGGGACAGGTTGGGACTATGGCTACACCTTC; CDR3: CASSGTGWDYGYTF
length: 15; V: TRBV19; J: TRBJ1-4; size: NA; D: NA; DNA: TGTGCCAGTAGTACCCCCAGGAGGGGCCGTGAAAAACTGTTTTTT; CDR3: CASSTPRRGREKLFF
length: 15; V: TRBV24-1; J: TRBJ2-5; size: NA; D: TRBD2; DNA: TGTGCCACCAGTGAGGGCGGGGGGGTCCAAGAGACCCAGTACTTC; CDR3: CATSEGGGVQETQYF
length: 16; V: TRBV2; J: TRBJ1-4; size: NA; D: TRBD1; DNA: TGTGCCAGCAAGGGGTTAGGGACAGGACATAATGAAAAACTGTTTTTT; CDR3: CASKGLGTGHNEKLFF
length: 18; V: TRBV4-1; J: TRBJ2-1; size: NA; D: TRBD2; DNA: TGCGCCAGCAGCCAAGATAGGTCGGGAGCGGGGGTCTACAATGAGCAGTTCTTC; CDR3: CASSQDRSGAGVYNEQFF
length: 19; V: TRBV7-2; J: TRBJ2-6; size: NA; D: NA; DNA: TGTGCCAGCAGCTCTACTATGGGGGCAGGGTATTCCGGGGCCAACGTCCTGACTTTC; CDR3: CASSSTMGAGYSGANVLTF
length: 13; V: TRBV13; J: TRBJ1-2; size: NA; D: NA; DNA: TGTGCCAGCAGCCTAATCGGGGGAGGCGGCTACACCTTC; CDR3: CASSLIGGGGYTF
length: 12; V: TRBV5-1; J: TRBJ2-7; size: NA; D: TRBD1; DNA: TGCGCCAGCAAAGCAGGGACAGACGAGCAGTACTTC; CDR3: CASKAGTDEQYF
length: 13; V: TRBV24-1; J: TRBJ2-1; size: NA; D: NA; DNA: TGTGCCACCAGTGAACGTACTCGGGATGAGCAGTTCTTC; CDR3: CATSERTRDEQFF
length: 15; V: TRBV7-9; J: TRBJ2-7; size: NA; D: NA; DNA: TGTGCCAGCAGCTTTAAGGAAGGCCGGGGAGGTGAGCAGTACTTC; CDR3: CASSFKEGRGGEQYF
length: 17; V: TRBV7-2; J: TRBJ1-2; size: NA; D: TRBD1; DNA: TGTGCCAGCAGCTTAGACGGGACAGGACTCTTCCGATATGGCTACACCTTC; CDR3: CASSLDGTGLFRYGYTF
length: 14; V: TRBV5-1; J: TRBJ1-4; size: NA; D: NA; DNA: TGCGCCAGCAGCTCCTTCTCGACTAATGAAAAACTGTTTTTT; CDR3: CASSSFSTNEKLFF
length: 15; V: TRBV9; J: TRBJ1-1; size: NA; D: TRBD1; DNA: TGTGCCAGCAGCCCCAGAGGGACAGGGAACACTGAAGCTTTCTTT; CDR3: CASSPRGTGNTEAFF
length: 14; V: TRBV13; J: TRBJ1-2; size: NA; D: NA; DNA: TGTGCCAGCAGCTCAACCTCAACAGGGCATGGCTACACCTTC; CDR3: CASSSTSTGHGYTF